Reported below is one TCR beta chain. These data originate in a study of control samples from healthy donors and cancer patients. Repertoires were generated with immunoSEQ multiplex PCR, while TCRdb's copy carries only in-frame clones and drops some. The sample consists of some 150,000 clones, 93% of them appearing once. The sequenced sample consisted of blood. The clonotype was recovered from a man aged 45-65 years in good health.

The CDR3 nucleotides are TGTGCCAGCAGTTACTTGGGACAGGGTAATCAGCCCCAGCATTTT. Protein sequence: CASSYLGQGNQPQHF. The chain has TRBV6-6 and TRBJ1-5; 9 nucleotides agree with TRBD1. There are 15 residues in the CDR3. The ends lost 1 base at V and 4 bases at J; junction bases unmatched: 2. CDR1 is MNHNY, CDR2 SVGAGI, per germline (reference sequence).